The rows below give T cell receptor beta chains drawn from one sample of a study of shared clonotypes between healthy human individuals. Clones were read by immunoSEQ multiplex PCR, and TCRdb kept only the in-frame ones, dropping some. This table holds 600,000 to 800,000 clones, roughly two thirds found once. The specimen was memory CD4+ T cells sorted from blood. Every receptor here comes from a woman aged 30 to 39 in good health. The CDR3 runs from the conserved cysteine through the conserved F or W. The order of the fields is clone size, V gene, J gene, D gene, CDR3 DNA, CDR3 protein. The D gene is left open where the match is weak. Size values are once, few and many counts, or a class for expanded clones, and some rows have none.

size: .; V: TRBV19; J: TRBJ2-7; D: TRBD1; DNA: TGTGCCGTTAAGGGACAGGGGTTTAGCGAGCAGTACTTC; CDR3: CAVKGQGFSEQYF
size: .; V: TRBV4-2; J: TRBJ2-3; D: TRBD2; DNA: TGTGCCACCTCTCAAGATCGCGGGAGGGGGGATACGCAGTATTTT; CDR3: CATSQDRGRGDTQYF
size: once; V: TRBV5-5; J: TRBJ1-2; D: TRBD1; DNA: TGTGCCAGCAGCCAGACCGGGACAGCAGCTAACTATGGCTACACCTTC; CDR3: CASSQTGTAANYGYTF
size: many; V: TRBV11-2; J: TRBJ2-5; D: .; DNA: TGTGCCAGCAGCTTAGATCACTTGAGGGGGGTGTCGAGAAAAGAGACCCAGTACTTC; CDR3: CASSLDHLRGVSRKETQYF
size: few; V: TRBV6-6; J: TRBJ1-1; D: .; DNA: TGTGCTAGTGTTTTCGACACTGAAGCTTTCTTT; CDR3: CASVFDTEAFF
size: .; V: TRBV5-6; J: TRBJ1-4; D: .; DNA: TGTGCCAGCAGCGCCACTAGGGGGAAGACTAATGAAAAACTGTTTTTT; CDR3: CASSATRGKTNEKLFF
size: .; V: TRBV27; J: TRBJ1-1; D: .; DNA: TGTGCCAGCAGTTTCGGCCCGAGTGGGCTTGACACTGAAGCTTTCTTT; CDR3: CASSFGPSGLDTEAFF
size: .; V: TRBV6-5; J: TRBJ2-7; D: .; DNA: TGTGCCAGCAGTGGGGTACGCGAGCAGTACTTC; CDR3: CASSGVREQYF
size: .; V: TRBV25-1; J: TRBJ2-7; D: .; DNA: TGTGCCAGCAGCTCTTCAGGGGGGAACTACGAGCAGTACTTC; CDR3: CASSSSGGNYEQYF
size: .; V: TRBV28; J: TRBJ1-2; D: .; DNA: TGTGCCAGCATCTTAGGGGGTGCAGGGTATGGCTACACCTTC; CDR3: CASILGGAGYGYTF
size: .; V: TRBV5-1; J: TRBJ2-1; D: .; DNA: TGCGCCAGCAGCTCGCTGATTGTTAGCTCCTACAATGAGCAGTTCTTC; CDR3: CASSSLIVSSYNEQFF
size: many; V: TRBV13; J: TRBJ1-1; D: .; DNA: TGTGCCAGCAGCCGTGGACAGAACACTGAAGCTTTCTTT; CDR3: CASSRGQNTEAFF
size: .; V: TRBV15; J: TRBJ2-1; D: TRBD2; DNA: TGTGCCACCAGCCCCTTAGGTGGAGCGGGAGGGCGCAATGAGCAGTTCTTC; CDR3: CATSPLGGAGGRNEQFF
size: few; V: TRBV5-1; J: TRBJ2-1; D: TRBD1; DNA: TGCGCCAGCAGCCTGGACAGGGTAGATTACAATGAGCAGTTCTTC; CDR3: CASSLDRVDYNEQFF
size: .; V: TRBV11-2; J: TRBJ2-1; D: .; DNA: TGTGCCAGCAGCTTAGTAAGCGGTACGCACAATGAGCAGTTCTTC; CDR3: CASSLVSGTHNEQFF
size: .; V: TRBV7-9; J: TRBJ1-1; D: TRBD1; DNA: TGTGCCAGCAGACCTAATCCGGGACAGGGGGCTGAAGCTTTCTTT; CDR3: CASRPNPGQGAEAFF
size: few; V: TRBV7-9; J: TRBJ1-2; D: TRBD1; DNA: TGTGCCAGCAGCTCCGGGACAGGCAGTTATGGCTACACCTTC; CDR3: CASSSGTGSYGYTF
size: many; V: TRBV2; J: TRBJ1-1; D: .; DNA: TGTGCCAGCAGCCAGGATTACACTGAAGCTTTCTTT; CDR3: CASSQDYTEAFF
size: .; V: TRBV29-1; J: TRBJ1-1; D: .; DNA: TGCAGCGTTGAAGGAGGGGCTAGTGAGGACACTGAAGCTTTCTTT; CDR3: CSVEGGASEDTEAFF
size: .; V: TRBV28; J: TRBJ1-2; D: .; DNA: TGTGCCAGCATGATTCAGGGGCGCGGGGGCTACACCTTC; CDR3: CASMIQGRGGYTF
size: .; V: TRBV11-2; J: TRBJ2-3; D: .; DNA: TGTGCCAGCAGCGACAGGGAGGGGACTAGATACACAGATACGCAGTATTTT; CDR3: CASSDREGTRYTDTQYF
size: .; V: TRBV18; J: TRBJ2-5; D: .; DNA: TGTGCCAGCTCTTCGGGACATCCTACGGAGACCCAGTACTTC; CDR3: CASSSGHPTETQYF
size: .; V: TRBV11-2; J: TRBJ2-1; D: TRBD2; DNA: TGTGCCAGCAGCTCGGGGTCTAGCGGGAGGGGTTACAATGAGCAGTTCTTC; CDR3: CASSSGSSGRGYNEQFF
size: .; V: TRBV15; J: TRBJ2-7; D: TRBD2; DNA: TGTGCCACCAGCCCAGCGGGAGGGCGCGAGCAGTACTTC; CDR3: CATSPAGGREQYF
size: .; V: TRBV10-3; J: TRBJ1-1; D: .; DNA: TGTGCCATCAGTGAGTCGGCGCAGTCCAGTGAAGCTTTCTTT; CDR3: CAISESAQSSEAFF
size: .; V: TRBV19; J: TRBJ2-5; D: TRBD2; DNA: TGTGCCAGTAGTATGGGGACTAGCGGGGGGTCCCAGTACTTC; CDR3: CASSMGTSGGSQYF
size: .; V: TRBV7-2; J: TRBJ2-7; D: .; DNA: TGTGCCAGCAGCTTAAATCAATTTACCGACGAGCAGTACTTC; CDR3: CASSLNQFTDEQYF
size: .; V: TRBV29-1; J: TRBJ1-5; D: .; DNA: TGCAGCGTTGGAGGAGGGGGCAATCAGCCCCAGCATTTT; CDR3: CSVGGGGNQPQHF
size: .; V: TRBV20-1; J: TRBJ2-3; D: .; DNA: TGCAGTGCCGGAAAGTCAGATACGCAGTATTTT; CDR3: CSAGKSDTQYF
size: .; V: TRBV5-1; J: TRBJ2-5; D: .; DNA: TGCGCCAGCAGCTTGCTGGAGAGGGAGACCCAGTACTTC; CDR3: CASSLLERETQYF
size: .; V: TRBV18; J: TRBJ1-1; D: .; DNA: TGTGCCAGCTCACAGGGAATGAACACTGAAGCTTTCTTT; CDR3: CASSQGMNTEAFF
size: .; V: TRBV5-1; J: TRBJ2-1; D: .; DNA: TGCGCCAGCAGTCCCTTAGGGAGTTCCTACAATGAGCAGTTCTTC; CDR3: CASSPLGSSYNEQFF
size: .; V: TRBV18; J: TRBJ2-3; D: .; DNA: TGTGCCAGCTCACCACCGGCCCCACTCACAGATACGCAGTATTTT; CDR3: CASSPPAPLTDTQYF
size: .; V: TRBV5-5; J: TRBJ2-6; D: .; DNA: TGTGCCAGCAGCTGGAGGGGGCATGGGGCCAACGTCCTGACTTTC; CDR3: CASSWRGHGANVLTF
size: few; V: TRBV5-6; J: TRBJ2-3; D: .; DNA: TGTGCCAGCAGCCAGGACACAGATACGCAGTATTTT; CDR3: CASSQDTDTQYF
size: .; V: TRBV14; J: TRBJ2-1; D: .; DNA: TGTGCCAGCAGCAGGGGTGGCGGGACCAATGAGCAGTTCTTC; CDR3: CASSRGGGTNEQFF
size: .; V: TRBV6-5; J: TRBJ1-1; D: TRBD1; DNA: TGTGCCAGCAGTCACTACAGGGGGCGTGTCACTGAAGCTTTCTTT; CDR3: CASSHYRGRVTEAFF
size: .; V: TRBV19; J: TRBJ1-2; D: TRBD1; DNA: TGTGCCAGTACCCTCGACAGGGACGCCTATGGCTACACCTTC; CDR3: CASTLDRDAYGYTF
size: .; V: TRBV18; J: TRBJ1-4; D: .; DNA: TGTGCCAGCTCCCCACCTTCAACTAATGAAAAACTGTTTTTT; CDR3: CASSPPSTNEKLFF
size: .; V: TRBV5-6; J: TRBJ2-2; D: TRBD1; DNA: TGTGCCAGCACGAGGGACAGGGCCGGGGAGCTGTTTTTT; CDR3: CASTRDRAGELFF
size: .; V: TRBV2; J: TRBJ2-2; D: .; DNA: TGTGCCAGCTCCAGGGTAGGGGGTGACAGCGGGGAGCTGTTTTTT; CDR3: CASSRVGGDSGELFF
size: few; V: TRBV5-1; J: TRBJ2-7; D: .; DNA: TGCGCCAGCAGCTTGGTTTTAGTTGGCGAGCAGTACTTC; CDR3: CASSLVLVGEQYF
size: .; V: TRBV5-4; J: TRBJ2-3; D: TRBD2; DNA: TGTGCCAGCAGCCTAAGCGGGAGGGGGGCAGATACGCAGTATTTT; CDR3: CASSLSGRGADTQYF
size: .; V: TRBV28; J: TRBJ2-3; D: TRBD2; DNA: TGTGCCAGCAGTCGGCGAAGGGAGGGAATTCCAGATACGCAGTATTTT; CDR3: CASSRRREGIPDTQYF
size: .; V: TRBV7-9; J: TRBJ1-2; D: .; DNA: TGTGCCAGCAGCTTAGTTGGCCGGGGGCTGAATGGCTACACCTTC; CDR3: CASSLVGRGLNGYTF
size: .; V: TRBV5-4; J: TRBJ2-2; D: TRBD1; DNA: TGTGCCAGCCGCACAGGGGGGACCGGGGAGCTGTTTTTT; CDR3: CASRTGGTGELFF
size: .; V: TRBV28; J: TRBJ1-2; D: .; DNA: TGTGCCAGCAGTTCCAGGGGCTATGGCTACACCTTC; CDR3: CASSSRGYGYTF
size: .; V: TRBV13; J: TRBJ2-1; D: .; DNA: TGTGCCAGCAATCGGAGGCCCAGTTTCTACAATGAGCAGTTCTTC; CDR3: CASNRRPSFYNEQFF
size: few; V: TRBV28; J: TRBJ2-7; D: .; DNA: TGTGCCATTTCTGGAGCGGACTACGAGCAGTACTTC; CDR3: CAISGADYEQYF
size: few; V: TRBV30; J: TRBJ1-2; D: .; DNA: TGTGCCTGGAGGCAACAGGGCGGAGGCGGCTACACCTTC; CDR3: CAWRQQGGGGYTF
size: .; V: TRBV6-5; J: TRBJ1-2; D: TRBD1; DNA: TGTGCCAGCAGGGTAGGCGACAGGGATGGCTACACCTTC; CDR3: CASRVGDRDGYTF
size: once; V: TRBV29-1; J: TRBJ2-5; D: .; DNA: TGCAGCGTTGAAGACGTGGGAGAGACCCAGTACTTC; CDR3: CSVEDVGETQYF
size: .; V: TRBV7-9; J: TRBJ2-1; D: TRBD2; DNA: TGTGCCAGCAGCTTAGCTACGACTAGCGGAGTCTACAATGAGCAGTTCTTC; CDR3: CASSLATTSGVYNEQFF